Each of the 31 T cell receptor beta chains below was sequenced from the same sample in a study of blood T cells in healthy people across ages. The second PCR ran about 6 to 11 cycles with a sample-barcoded 5' primer and J-beta primers. MiXCR was run by TCRdb on the 5' RACE reads, yielding one entry per CDR3 protein. The table lists about 650,000 distinct CDR3 sequences, approximately 31% of them singletons. The source material was blood. The receptors derive from a woman of 80 years or more in good health.

This chain connects TRBV29-1 to TRBJ1-1, with D possibly matching TRBD1 (5 bases). V was shortened by 4 bases and J by 3 bases, with 12 bases between the two germline ends. The CDR3 spans 13 residues. Germline values: CDR1 SQVTM, CDR2 ANQGSEA. The CDR3 loop is CSVGHGGDTEAFF. The CDR3 bases are TGCAGCGTTGGCCACGGGGGGGACACTGAAGCTTTCTTT.

This clonotype was observed a handful of times. The chain recombines TRBV12-3 or TRBV12-4 with TRBJ1-1, with D possibly being TRBD1 (5 bases). The CDR3 loop spans 15 amino acids. V was trimmed by 5 bases and J by 1 base, leaving 14 bases between them. The CDR3 nucleotides read TGTGCCAGCAGTCTTAAGGGGCCGTGGAACACTGAAGCTTTCTTT. It yields the protein CASSLKGPWNTEAFF.

With regard to this clonotype: A much larger clone differs from this one at a single base, so this may be a read error. The rearrangement joins TRBV12-3 or TRBV12-4 to TRBJ1-2; D uncertain. This CDR3 is built from 15 residues. Here the CDR3 DNA reads TGTGCCAGCAGTTTAGAGGCGGGCGGGAACTATGGCCACACCTTC. Translation gives CASSLEAGGNYGHTF.

J is TRBJ1-1 and V is TRBV28; D not resolved. The CDR3 spans 15 residues. Deletions cut 2 bases from V and 6 bases from J, with 16 bases between. CDR1 and CDR2 (germline): MDHEN, SYDVKM. In DNA, the CDR3 is TGTGCCAGCAGTTTAAGTGGAAGGATTCCAGCTGAAGCTTTCTTT. Amino acids: CASSLSGRIPAEAFF.

In this sample, this clonotype turned up once. The chain recombines TRBV20-1 with TRBJ1-2; weak D call: TRBD1 (5 bases). The V and J ends lost 1 base and 7 bases respectively, with 7 bases between them. The CDR3 has 11 residues. Germline loops: CDR1 DFQATT, CDR2 SNEGSKA (reference sequence). The CDR3 DNA reads TGCAGTGCTAGAGGGCAGGGTGGCTACACCTTC. Protein sequence: CSARGQGGYTF.

The sample holds many counts of this clonotype. The chain combines TRBV9 with TRBJ1-2; unclear D gene. Per germline, CDR1 SGDLS and CDR2 YYNGEE. The V gene lost 0 bases and the J gene lost 1 base, with 7 bases spanning the gap. The CDR3 runs to 14 residues. Here the CDR3 reads CASSVEVHNYGYTF. The CDR3, as DNA: TGTGCCAGCAGCGTAGAGGTGCATAACTATGGCTACACCTTC.

In its sample, this clonotype was seen many times. V usage is TRBV20-1 and J usage is TRBJ2-1; 10 nucleotides line up with TRBD2. This CDR3 is built from 18 residues. Trimming cost V 2 bases and J 0 bases; bases outside gene matches: 10. In germline, CDR1 is DFQATT, CDR2 SNEGSKA (reference sequence). CDR3 in DNA: TGCAGTGCTAGAATTCTTAGCGGGGGGTCACTCTCCTACAATGAGCAGTTCTTC. This encodes CSARILSGGSLSYNEQFF.

There are a few counts of this clonotype. J is TRBJ2-1 and V is TRBV4-1, with D hard to call. The J call could be wrong; TRBJ2-7 is a better fit for the DNA end. Germline CDR1 is MGHRA and CDR2 is YSYEKL. The CDR3 length is 14 residues. DNA for the CDR3: TGCGCCAGCAGCCAAGGGAGCTCCTACAATGAGCAGTACTTC. Translating gives CASSQGSSYNEQYF.

With regard to this clonotype: Germline is not matched at one junction end, which may reflect a read error. The J gene is TRBJ2-7, the V gene TRBV6-5; a possible D gene is TRBD2 (6 bases). Per the germline V gene, CDR1 is MNHEY and CDR2 is SVGAGI. The CDR3 spans 15 residues. CDR3: CTSSPIAENPYEQYF. CDR3 bases: TGTACCAGCAGTCCTATAGCGGAAAATCCCTACGAGCAGTACTTC.

This clonotype was counted at least ten times. This chain uses TRBV5-5 with TRBJ2-3, with no clear D. This CDR3 region has 15 residues. The germline V gene has CDR1 SGHKS and CDR2 YYEKEE (reference sequence). Trimming took off 2 bases at V and 2 bases at J, with 12 bases between the two ends. The DNA for the CDR3 is TGTGCCAGCAGCTTAATCCCCCTAACCACAGATACGCAGTATTTT. This translates into CASSLIPLTTDTQYF.

There are many counts of this clonotype. This sequence joins TRBV2 and TRBJ2-5, with 7 positions matching TRBD1. J was trimmed by 1 base and V by 5 bases; bases with no gene match: 7. Germline CDR1 is SNHLY and CDR2 is FYNNEI. The CDR3 has 15 residues. CDR3 DNA sequence: TGTGCCAGCAGTCGACAGGGTTGGGGCCAAGAGACCCAGTACTTC. Encoded protein: CASSRQGWGQETQYF.

The chain joins TRBV5-1 to TRBJ2-3; TRBD2 might be the D (6 bases). This CDR3 comprises 12 residues. Per germline, CDR1 SGHRS and CDR2 YFSETQ. V lost 3 bases, J lost 4 bases, and 6 bases lay in between. CDR3 in DNA: TGCGCCAGCAGCTCGGGGGCAGATACGCAGTATTTT. Translated, it gives CASSSGADTQYF.

V gene TRBV5-1 combines with J gene TRBJ2-3, with 12 bases matching TRBD2. After removal of 5 bases from V and 2 bases from J, the junction contained 9 bases not matched to a gene. The CDR3 has 17 amino acids. CDR1 SGHRS and CDR2 YFSETQ come from the germline V gene. The DNA of the CDR3 is TGCGCCAGCAGAAGCGGACTAGCGGGGCCTCACACAGATACGCAGTATTTT. It codes for CASRSGLAGPHTDTQYF.

The rearrangement links TRBV7-9 to TRBJ2-7; TRBD2 aligns across 8 bases. Germline trimming cut 5 bases from V and 0 bases from J; bases unmatched to any gene: 9. Germline lookup yields CDR1 SEHNR and CDR2 FQNEAQ (reference sequence). This CDR3 is built from 16 residues. In nucleotides, the CDR3 is TGTGCCAGCAGCCCGCCCGGGGGGGACCTCTCCTACGAGCAGTACTTC. Its translation is CASSPPGGDLSYEQYF.

Regarding this clonotype: A read error may be the cause here, since a much bigger clone is one base away. The CDR3 region is CASSLGMNTVTQYF. As DNA, the CDR3 is TGTGCCAGCAGCTTAGGAATGAACACAGTTACGCAGTATTTT. V and J are TRBV7-3 and TRBJ2-3; unclear D gene. The CDR3 totals 14 residues. CDR1 and CDR2 from the germline V gene are SGHTA and FQGTGA.

This clonotype showed up just a few times. It may be a read error: a sequence one base away is much more abundant. The V call is TRBV15, the J call TRBJ2-1; D may match TRBD1 or TRBD2 (6 bases each). Trimming removed 1 base from V and 4 bases from J, with 23 bases in between. Germline CDR1 and CDR2: LNHNV and YYDKDF (reference sequence). The CDR3 is made up of 19 amino acids. CDR3 sequence: CATSRGKAGGRPLYNEQFF. The CDR3 DNA follows: TGTGCCACCAGCAGAGGGAAGGCCGGGGGCCGGCCCTTGTACAATGAGCAGTTCTTC.

In this sample, this clonotype turned up many times. This chain connects TRBV5-1 to TRBJ2-2, with no clear D. Per the germline V gene, CDR1 is SGHRS and CDR2 is YFSETQ. This CDR3 region has 18 residues. V lost 0 bases, J lost 3 bases, and 18 bases lay in between. CDR3 bases: TGCGCCAGCAGCTTGGATGGCAGCCACCTGCAGGACACCGGGGAGCTGTTTTTT. It translates to CASSLDGSHLQDTGELFF.

CDR3 in amino acids: CAWGRDRAGQPQHF. The CDR3 region has the DNA TGTGCCTGGGGACGCGACAGGGCAGGTCAGCCCCAGCATTTT. The J gene is TRBJ1-5, the V gene TRBV30; 7 bases fit TRBD1. This CDR3 is 14 amino acids long. Germline V gene data show CDR1 as GTSNPN and CDR2 as SVGIG (reference sequence). With V trimmed by 5 bases and J by 6 bases, 10 bases remained unmatched.

This clonotype came up many times. The rearrangement links TRBV27 to TRBJ2-7; 8 bases align to TRBD1. V lost 4 bases to trimming and J lost 3 bases; unmatched junction nucleotides: 14. The germline V gene has CDR1 MNHEY and CDR2 SMNVEV (reference sequence). This CDR3 is built from 17 residues. CDR3: CASSYVLDRVKGYEQYF. CDR3 bases: TGTGCCAGCAGTTACGTTCTGGACAGGGTAAAGGGCTACGAGCAGTACTTC.

In its sample, this clonotype was seen a few times. A much larger clone differs by one base, so this may be a read error. This sequence joins TRBV6-6 and TRBJ2-7; 7 bases map to TRBD2. With V trimmed by 6 bases and J by 4 bases, 12 bases remained unmatched. Germline V CDR1 and CDR2: MNHNY, SVGAGI (reference sequence). This CDR3 spans 15 amino acids. CDR3: CASRQSAGDGYEQYF. In DNA, the CDR3 is TGTGCCAGCAGGCAAAGCGCGGGGGACGGGTACGAGCAGTACTTC.

The chain uses TRBV7-2 and TRBJ2-1; tentatively, D is TRBD1 (5 bases). The germline gives CDR1 SGHTA, CDR2 FQGNSA. V lost 4 bases and J lost 9, with 19 bases in between. This CDR3 comprises 15 residues. The CDR3 loop is CASSYTEKGYLEQFF. The CDR3 nucleotides read TGTGCCAGCAGCTACACCGAGAAGGGGTATCTTGAGCAGTTCTTC.

This clonotype was observed many times. The chain is built from TRBV5-1 and TRBJ2-3; 9 bases line up with TRBD2. The CDR3 is 15 amino acids. Germline V gene data show CDR1 as SGHRS and CDR2 as YFSETQ. V dropped 0 bases and J dropped 4; count of bases not matched to a gene: 3. The CDR3 spells CASSLERGAADTQYF. CDR3 bases: TGCGCCAGCAGCTTGGAGCGGGGGGCAGCAGATACGCAGTATTTT.

In this sample, this clonotype turned up a few times. Being one base from a much bigger clone, this may be a read error. J is TRBJ2-6 and V is TRBV6-6; tentative D call: TRBD1 (5 bases). The germline CDR1 and CDR2 sequences are MNHNY and SVGAGI (reference sequence). The length of the CDR3 is 15 residues. CDR3 loop: CASSYQRSGANVRTF. The CDR3 DNA follows: TGTGCCAGCAGTTACCAGCGTTCTGGGGCCAACGTCCGGACTTTC.

The J gene is TRBJ1-5, the V gene TRBV5-5; 10 bases fit TRBD1. Germline CDR1 and CDR2: SGHKS and YYEKEE (reference sequence). There are 14 residues in the CDR3. V gave up 4 bases and J gave up 5 bases; unmatched junction bases: 3. CDR3 protein: CASSKDRGHQPQHF. For the CDR3, the DNA is TGTGCCAGCAGCAAAGACAGGGGGCATCAGCCCCAGCATTTT.

This rearrangement joins TRBV6-5 to TRBJ1-1, with 11 bases aligning to TRBD1. Germline-derived CDR1 and CDR2 are MNHEY and SVGAGI. The V gene end was trimmed by 8 bases and the J gene end by 10 bases; junction bases not matched to a gene: 9. There are 13 residues in the CDR3. The CDR3 reads CASSIPGTGGAFF. The CDR3 DNA reads as TGTGCCAGCTCCATCCCCGGGACAGGGGGAGCTTTCTTT.

For this clonotype: A junction end diverges from the germline sequence, so it may reflect a read error. The rearrangement uses TRBV12-3 or TRBV12-4 and TRBJ2-3; TRBD2 aligns across 9 bases. The CDR3 extends over 16 amino acids. The CDR3 region has the DNA TGTGCCAGCAGCCCCGCGGGGCGGGGGGGCACAGATGCGCAGTATTTT. Translating it yields CASSPAGRGGTDAQYF.

This clonotype has ten or more counts. This chain uses TRBV6-6 with TRBJ2-6; D is possibly TRBD1 (5 bases). Germline CDR1 is MNHNY and CDR2 is SVGAGI (reference sequence). V was clipped by 9 bases and J by 0 bases, with 9 bases between them. CDR3 length: 14 amino acids. The CDR3 protein is CASTRGSGANVLTF. The CDR3 region has the DNA TGTGCCAGTACAAGGGGCTCTGGGGCCAACGTCCTGACTTTC.

In this sample, this clonotype turned up a few times. A read error may explain this, as a much larger clone is one base away. This sequence joins TRBV9 and TRBJ2-1; TRBD2 aligns across 11 bases. This CDR3 has 16 residues. Germline V gene lookup returns CDR1 SGDLS and CDR2 YYNGEE. This chain's CDR3 is CACSVTGTSGPNGQFF. The CDR3 bases are TGTGCCTGCAGCGTTACCGGGACTAGCGGCCCCAATGGACAGTTCTTC.

The table lists this clonotype with a few counts. This clone may be a read error of a much larger clone one base away. This rearrangement joins TRBV7-2 to TRBJ2-3; TRBD1 agrees at 7 bases. Trimming at V came to 4 bases and at J to 2 bases, leaving 9 bases not matched to a gene. In germline, CDR1 is SGHTA, CDR2 FQGNSA. The CDR3 sequence is 16 residues long. CDR3 nucleotide sequence: TGTGCCAGCAGCTCCAAACAGACAGGGAACACAGATACGCAGTATTTT. This gives the protein CASSSKQTGNTDTQYF.

Many counts were recorded for this clonotype. This chain connects TRBV5-1 to TRBJ1-2; D possibly corresponds to TRBD1 (6 bases). V dropped 2 bases and J dropped 6 bases, with 14 bases sitting between them. The CDR3 runs 14 residues. Germline V lookup: CDR1 SGHRS, CDR2 YFSETQ. The CDR3 region has the DNA TGCGCCAGCAGCTTTGCGGGGGCAGGTGATGGCTACACCTTC. The encoded protein is CASSFAGAGDGYTF. The full variable domain, with the rest looked up from reference TRBV5-1 and TRBJ1-2, is KAGVTQTPRYLIKTRGQQVTLSCSPISGHRSVSWYQQTPGQGLQFLFEYFSETQRNKGNFPGRFSGRQFSNSRSEMNVSTLELGDSALYLCASSFAGAGDGYTFGSGTRLTVV.

To note about this clonotype: A single base separates this from a much larger clone, so it may be a read error. This sequence joins TRBV20-1 and TRBJ1-5; 7 bases map to TRBD1. The ends lost 4 bases at V and 4 bases at J; junction bases unmatched: 10. Germline CDR1 DFQATT, CDR2 SNEGSKA (reference sequence). This CDR3 comprises 15 residues. The CDR3 protein is CSAKPRQGRNQPQHF. The CDR3 DNA reads TGCAGTGCTAAACCGAGACAGGGAAGGAATCAGCCCCAGCATTTT.